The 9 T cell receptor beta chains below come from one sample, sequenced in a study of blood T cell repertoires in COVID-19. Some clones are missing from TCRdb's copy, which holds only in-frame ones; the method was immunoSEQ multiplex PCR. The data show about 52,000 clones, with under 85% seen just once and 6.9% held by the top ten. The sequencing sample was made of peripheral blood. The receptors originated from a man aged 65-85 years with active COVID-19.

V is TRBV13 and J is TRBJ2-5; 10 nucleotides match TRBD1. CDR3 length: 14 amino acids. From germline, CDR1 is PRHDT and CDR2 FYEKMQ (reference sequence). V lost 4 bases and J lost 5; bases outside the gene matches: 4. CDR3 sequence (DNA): TGTGCCAGCAGCTCCATGACAGGGGGCGAGACCCAGTACTTC. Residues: CASSSMTGGETQYF.

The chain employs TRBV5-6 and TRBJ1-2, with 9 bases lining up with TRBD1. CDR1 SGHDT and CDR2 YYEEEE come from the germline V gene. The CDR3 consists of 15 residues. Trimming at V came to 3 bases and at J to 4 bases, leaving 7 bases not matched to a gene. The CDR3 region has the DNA TGTGCCAGCAGCTCCCGGGACAGGGAGACCTATGGCTACACCTTC. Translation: CASSSRDRETYGYTF.

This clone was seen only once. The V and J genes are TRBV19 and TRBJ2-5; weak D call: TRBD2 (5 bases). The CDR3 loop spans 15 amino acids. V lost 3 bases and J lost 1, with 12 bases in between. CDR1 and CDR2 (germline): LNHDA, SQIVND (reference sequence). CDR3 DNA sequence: TGTGCCAGTAGTATCGGAGACGGGGTCCAAGAGACCCAGTACTTC. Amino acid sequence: CASSIGDGVQETQYF. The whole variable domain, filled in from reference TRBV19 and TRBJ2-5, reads DGGITQSPKYLFRKEGQNVTLSCEQNLNHDAMYWYRQDPGQGLRLIYYSQIVNDFQKGDIAEGYSVSREKKESFPLTVTSAQKNPTAFYLCASSIGDGVQETQYFGPGTRLLVL.

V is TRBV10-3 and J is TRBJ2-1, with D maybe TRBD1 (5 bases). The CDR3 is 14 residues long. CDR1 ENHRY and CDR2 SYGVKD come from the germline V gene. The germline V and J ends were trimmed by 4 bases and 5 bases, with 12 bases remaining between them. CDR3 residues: CAISAQGRNNEQFF. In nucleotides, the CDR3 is TGTGCCATCAGTGCTCAGGGTCGGAACAATGAGCAGTTCTTC.

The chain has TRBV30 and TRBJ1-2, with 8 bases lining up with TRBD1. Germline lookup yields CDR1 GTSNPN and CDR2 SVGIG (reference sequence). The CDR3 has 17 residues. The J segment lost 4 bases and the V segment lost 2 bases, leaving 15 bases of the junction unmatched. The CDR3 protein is CAWSLQLVQGAFYGYTF. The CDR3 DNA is TGTGCCTGGAGTCTTCAATTGGTGCAGGGGGCTTTCTATGGCTACACCTTC.

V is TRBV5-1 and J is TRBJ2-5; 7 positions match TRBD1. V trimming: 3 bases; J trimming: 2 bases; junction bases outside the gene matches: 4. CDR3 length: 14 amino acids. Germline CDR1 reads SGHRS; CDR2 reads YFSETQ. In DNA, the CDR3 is TGCGCCAGCAGCTGGGGGACAGTTCAAGAGACCCAGTACTTC. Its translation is CASSWGTVQETQYF. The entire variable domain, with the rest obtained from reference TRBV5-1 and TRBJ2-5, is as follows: KAGVTQTPRYLIKTRGQQVTLSCSPISGHRSVSWYQQTPGQGLQFLFEYFSETQRNKGNFPGRFSGRQFSNSRSEMNVSTLELGDSALYLCASSWGTVQETQYFGPGTRLLVL.

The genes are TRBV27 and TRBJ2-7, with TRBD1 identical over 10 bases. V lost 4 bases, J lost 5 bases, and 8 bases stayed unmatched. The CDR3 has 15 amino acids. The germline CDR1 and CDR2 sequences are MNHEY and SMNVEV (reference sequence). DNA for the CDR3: TGTGCCAGCAGTTCCCCGAGACAGGGGGCACACGAGCAGTACTTC. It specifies CASSSPRQGAHEQYF.

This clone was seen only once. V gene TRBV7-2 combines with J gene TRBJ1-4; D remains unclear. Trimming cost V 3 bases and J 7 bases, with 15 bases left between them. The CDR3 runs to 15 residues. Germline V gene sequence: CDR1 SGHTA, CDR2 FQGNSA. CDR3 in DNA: TGTGCCAGCAGCTTTGACTCGGGGAAGGGTGAAAAACTGTTTTTT. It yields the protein CASSFDSGKGEKLFF.

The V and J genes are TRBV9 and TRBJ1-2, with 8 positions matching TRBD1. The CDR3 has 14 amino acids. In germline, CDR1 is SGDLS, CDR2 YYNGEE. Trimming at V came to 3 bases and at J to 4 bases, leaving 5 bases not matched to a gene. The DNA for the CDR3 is TGTGCCAGCAGCGCGGTTCAGGGGGCCTATGGCTACACCTTC. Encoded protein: CASSAVQGAYGYTF. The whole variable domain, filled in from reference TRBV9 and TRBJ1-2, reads DSGVTQTPKHLITATGQRVTLRCSPRSGDLSVYWYQQSLDQGLQFLIQYYNGEERAKGNILERFSAQQFPDLHSELNLSSLELGDSALYFCASSAVQGAYGYTFGSGTRLTVV.